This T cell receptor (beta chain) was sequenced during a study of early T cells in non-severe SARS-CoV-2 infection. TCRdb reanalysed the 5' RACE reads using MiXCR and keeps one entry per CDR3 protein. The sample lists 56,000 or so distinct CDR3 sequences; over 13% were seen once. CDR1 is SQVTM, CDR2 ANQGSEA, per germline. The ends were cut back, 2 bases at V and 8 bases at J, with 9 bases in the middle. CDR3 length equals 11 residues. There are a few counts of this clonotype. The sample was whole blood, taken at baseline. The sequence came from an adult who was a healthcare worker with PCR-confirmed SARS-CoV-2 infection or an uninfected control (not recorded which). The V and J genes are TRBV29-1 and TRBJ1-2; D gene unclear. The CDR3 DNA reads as TGCAGCGTTGAAAAAGACTTCGGCTACACCTTC. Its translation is CSVEKDFGYTF.